This TCR beta chain was captured in a study of blood T cell repertoires in COVID-19. Study-level background: Specimens from acute and convalescent COVID-19 originated in the United States, Italy and Spain. Sources were T cells, B-cell-depleted T cells, or PBMCs; the material itself was cDNA or gDNA.

As originally analysed: Amplification of reference gene primers provided the estimated nucleated cell counts. TCRdb's copy holds only in-frame clones and misses some; the assay was immunoSEQ multiplex PCR. V, J and clone size reflect that table, while D and trimming were determined from the DNA. The sample records about 190,000 clones, roughly four fifths being singletons. This clone showed up just a few times. This clonotype originated in a young man with active or convalescent COVID-19. The specimen sequenced was peripheral blood.

The CDR3 protein is CASSLGQGYNYGYTF. CDR3 DNA: TGTGCCAGCAGCCTGGGACAGGGATATAACTATGGCTACACCTTC. This chain uses TRBV7-2 with TRBJ1-2; 9 nucleotides agree with TRBD1. With 5 bases clipped from V and 1 base from J, the junction kept 5 bases outside the gene matches. This CDR3 spans 15 amino acids. Germline-derived CDR1 and CDR2 are SGHTA and FQGNSA.